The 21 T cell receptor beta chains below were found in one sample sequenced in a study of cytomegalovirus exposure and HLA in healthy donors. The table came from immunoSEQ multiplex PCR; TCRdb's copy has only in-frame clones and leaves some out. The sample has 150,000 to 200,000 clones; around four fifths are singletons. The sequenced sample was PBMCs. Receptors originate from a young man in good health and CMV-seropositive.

CDR3 loop: CASSLGGPSTDTQYF. The DNA for the CDR3 is TGTGCCAGCAGCCTGGGGGGTCCTAGCACAGATACGCAGTATTTT. V is TRBV6-1 and J is TRBJ2-3, with a tentative D call TRBD2 (6 bases). Per germline, CDR1 MNHNS and CDR2 SASEGT. V lost 6 bases and J 0 bases, leaving 13 bases between the germline ends. There are 15 residues in the CDR3.

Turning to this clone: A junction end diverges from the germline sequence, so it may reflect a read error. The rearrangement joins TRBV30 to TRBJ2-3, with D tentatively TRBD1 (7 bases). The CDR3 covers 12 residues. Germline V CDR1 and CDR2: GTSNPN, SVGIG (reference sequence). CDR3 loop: CAWNLGGADRHF. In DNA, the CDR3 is TGTGCCTGGAACCTCGGCGGGGCGGACAGGCATTTT.

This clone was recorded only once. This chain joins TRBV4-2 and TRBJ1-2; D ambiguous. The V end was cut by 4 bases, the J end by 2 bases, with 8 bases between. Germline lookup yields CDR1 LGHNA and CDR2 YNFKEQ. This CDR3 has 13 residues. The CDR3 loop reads CASSRDINYGYTF. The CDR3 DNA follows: TGTGCCAGCAGCCGTGACATAAACTATGGCTACACCTTC.

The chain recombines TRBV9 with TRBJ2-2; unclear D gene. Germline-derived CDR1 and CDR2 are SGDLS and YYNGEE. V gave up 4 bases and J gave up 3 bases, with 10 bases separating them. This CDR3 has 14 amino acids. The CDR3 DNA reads TGTGCCAGCAGCATAAACGGAGACACCGGGGAGCTGTTTTTT. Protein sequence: CASSINGDTGELFF.

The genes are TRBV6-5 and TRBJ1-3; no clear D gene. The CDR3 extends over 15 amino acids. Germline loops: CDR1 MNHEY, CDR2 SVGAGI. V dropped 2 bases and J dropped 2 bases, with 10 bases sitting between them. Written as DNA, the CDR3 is TGTGCCAGCAGTTACGGAGGTAGAGCTGGAAACACCATATATTTT. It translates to CASSYGGRAGNTIYF.

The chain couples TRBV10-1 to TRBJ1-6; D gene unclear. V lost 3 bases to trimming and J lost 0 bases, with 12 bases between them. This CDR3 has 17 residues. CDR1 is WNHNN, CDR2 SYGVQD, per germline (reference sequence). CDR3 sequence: CASSELNGCSYNSPLHF. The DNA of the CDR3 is TGCGCCAGCAGTGAATTGAACGGGTGCTCCTATAATTCACCCCTCCACTTT.

In DNA form, the CDR3 reads TGCGCCAGCAGCCAAGCGTCAGGGGCCTTCACAGATACGCAGTATTTT. This codes for CASSQASGAFTDTQYF. The chain carries TRBV4-3 and TRBJ2-3; a weak D match, TRBD1 (6 bases). The CDR3 is 16 residues long. With 1 base removed from V and 2 bases from J, the gap between germline ends came to 13 bases. From germline, CDR1 is LGHNA and CDR2 YSLEER.

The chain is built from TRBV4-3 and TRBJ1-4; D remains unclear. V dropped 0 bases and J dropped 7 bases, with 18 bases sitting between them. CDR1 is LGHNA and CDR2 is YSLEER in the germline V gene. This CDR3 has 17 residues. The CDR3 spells CASSQEMSRHSSEKLFF. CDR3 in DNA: TGCGCCAGCAGCCAAGAAATGTCGAGGCATAGCTCTGAAAAACTGTTTTTT.

The CDR3 sequence: CASSLGQGVGGIQYF. The DNA of the CDR3 is TGCGCCAGCAGCTTGGGACAGGGGGTTGGGGGCATTCAGTACTTC. V is TRBV5-1 and J is TRBJ2-4; 9 bases agree with TRBD1. The CDR3 consists of 15 residues. With 0 bases clipped from V and 9 bases from J, the junction kept 7 bases outside the gene matches. Germline CDR1 reads SGHRS; CDR2 reads YFSETQ.

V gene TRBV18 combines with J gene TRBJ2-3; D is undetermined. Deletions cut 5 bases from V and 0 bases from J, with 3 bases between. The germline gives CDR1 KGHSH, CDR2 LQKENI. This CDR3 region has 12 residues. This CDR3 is CASSSSTDTQYF. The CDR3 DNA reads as TGTGCCAGCTCATCTAGCACAGATACGCAGTATTTT.

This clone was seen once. The CDR3 nucleotides read TGTGCCAGCAGCTTTCCTAGATTCGGGACTAACCCGTACAATGAGCAGTTCTTC. Encoded protein: CASSFPRFGTNPYNEQFF. V usage is TRBV12-1 and J usage is TRBJ2-1; the DNA was not compared with TRBD2, the D call given in the table. TRBV12-1 constitutes a pseudogene. The CDR3 has 18 residues.

The CDR3 loop is CASSLGLSSYNEQFF. The CDR3, as DNA: TGTGCCAGCAGCTTGGGTCTGAGCTCCTACAATGAGCAGTTCTTC. The chain is built from TRBV5-6 and TRBJ2-1; no clear D. V was pared by 0 bases and J by 0 bases, with 7 bases between. Germline V lookup: CDR1 SGHDT, CDR2 YYEEEE. CDR3 length: 15 amino acids.

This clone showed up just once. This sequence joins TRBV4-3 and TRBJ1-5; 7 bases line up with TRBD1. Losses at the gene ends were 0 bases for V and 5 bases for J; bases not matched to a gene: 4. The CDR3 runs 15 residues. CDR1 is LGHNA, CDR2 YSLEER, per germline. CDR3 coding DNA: TGCGCCAGCAGCCAAGATTCAGGGGGGTATCAGCCCCAGCATTTT. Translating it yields CASSQDSGGYQPQHF.

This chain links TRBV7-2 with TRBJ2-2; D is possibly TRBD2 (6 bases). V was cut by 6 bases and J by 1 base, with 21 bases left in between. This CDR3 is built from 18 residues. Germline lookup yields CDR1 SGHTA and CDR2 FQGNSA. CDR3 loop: CASRPRVASALNTGELFF. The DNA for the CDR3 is TGTGCCAGCAGACCCCGCGTGGCTAGCGCACTGAACACCGGGGAGCTGTTTTTT.

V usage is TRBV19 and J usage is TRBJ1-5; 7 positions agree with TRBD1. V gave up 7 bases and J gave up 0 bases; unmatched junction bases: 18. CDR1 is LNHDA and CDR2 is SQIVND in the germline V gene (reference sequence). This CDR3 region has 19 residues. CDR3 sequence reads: CASTLTRRDSKYSNQPQHF. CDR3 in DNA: TGTGCCAGTACCCTCACCCGGAGGGACAGTAAATATAGCAATCAGCCCCAGCATTTT. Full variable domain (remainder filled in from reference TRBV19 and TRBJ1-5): DGGITQSPKYLFRKEGQNVTLSCEQNLNHDAMYWYRQDPGQGLRLIYYSQIVNDFQKGDIAEGYSVSREKKESFPLTVTSAQKNPTAFYLCASTLTRRDSKYSNQPQHFGDGTRLSIL.

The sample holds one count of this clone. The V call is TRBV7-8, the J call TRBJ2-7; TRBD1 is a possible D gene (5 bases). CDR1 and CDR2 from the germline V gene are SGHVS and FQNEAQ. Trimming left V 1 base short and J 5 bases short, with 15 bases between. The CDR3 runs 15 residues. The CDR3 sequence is CASSLVPQGVNEQYF. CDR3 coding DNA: TGTGCCAGCAGCTTAGTCCCGCAGGGTGTCAACGAGCAGTACTTC. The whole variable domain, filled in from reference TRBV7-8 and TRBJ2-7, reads GAGVSQSPRYKVAKRGQDVALRCDPISGHVSLFWYQQALGQGPEFLTYFQNEAQLDKSGLPSDRFFAERPEGSVSTLKIQRTQQEDSAVYLCASSLVPQGVNEQYFGPGTRLTVT.

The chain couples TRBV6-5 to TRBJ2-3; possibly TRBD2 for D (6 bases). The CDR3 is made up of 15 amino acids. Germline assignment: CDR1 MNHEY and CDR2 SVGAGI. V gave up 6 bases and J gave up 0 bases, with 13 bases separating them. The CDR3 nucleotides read TGTGCCAGCAGGCAGGGACTGGAGAGCACAGATACGCAGTATTTT. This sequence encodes CASRQGLESTDTQYF.

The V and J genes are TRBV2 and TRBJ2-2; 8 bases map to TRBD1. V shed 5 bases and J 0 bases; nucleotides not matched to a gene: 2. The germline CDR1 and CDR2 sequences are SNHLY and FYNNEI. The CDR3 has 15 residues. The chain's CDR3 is CASSSGGANTGELFF. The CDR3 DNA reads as TGTGCCAGCAGTTCAGGGGGCGCGAACACCGGGGAGCTGTTTTTT. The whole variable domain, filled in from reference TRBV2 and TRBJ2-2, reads EPEVTQTPSHQVTQMGQEVILRCVPISNHLYFYWYRQILGQKVEFLVSFYNNEISEKSEIFDDQFSVERPDGSNFTLKIRSTKLEDSAMYFCASSSGGANTGELFFGEGSRLTVL.

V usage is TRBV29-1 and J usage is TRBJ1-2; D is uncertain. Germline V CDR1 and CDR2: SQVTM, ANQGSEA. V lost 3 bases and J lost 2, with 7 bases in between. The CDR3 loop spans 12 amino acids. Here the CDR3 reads CSVEEENYGYTF. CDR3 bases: TGCAGCGTTGAGGAGGAGAACTATGGCTACACCTTC.

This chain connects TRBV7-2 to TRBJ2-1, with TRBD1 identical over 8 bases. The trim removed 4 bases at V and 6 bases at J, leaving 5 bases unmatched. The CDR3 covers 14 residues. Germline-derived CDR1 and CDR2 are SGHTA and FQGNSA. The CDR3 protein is CASSSVRGLNEQFF. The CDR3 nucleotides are TGTGCCAGCAGCTCCGTCAGGGGGCTCAATGAGCAGTTCTTC.

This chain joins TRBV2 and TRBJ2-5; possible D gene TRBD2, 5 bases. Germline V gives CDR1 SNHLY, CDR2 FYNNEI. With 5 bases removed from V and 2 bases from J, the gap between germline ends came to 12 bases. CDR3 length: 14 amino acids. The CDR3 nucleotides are TGTGCCAGCAGTTTCACGGGGTCACAAGAGACCCAGTACTTC. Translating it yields CASSFTGSQETQYF. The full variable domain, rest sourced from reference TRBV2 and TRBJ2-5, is EPEVTQTPSHQVTQMGQEVILRCVPISNHLYFYWYRQILGQKVEFLVSFYNNEISEKSEIFDDQFSVERPDGSNFTLKIRSTKLEDSAMYFCASSFTGSQETQYFGPGTRLLVL.